Listed below are T cell receptor beta chains from one sample, sequenced in a study of vaccination effects on CD4 cells after COVID-19. These receptors' antigens are unknown. Clones were read by immunoSEQ multiplex PCR, and TCRdb kept only the in-frame ones, dropping some. This table has about 54,000 clones, 80% appearing once. The starting material was CD4+ T cells from PBMCs cultured with HCoV-229E spike peptides, obtained before COVID-19 vaccination. The receptors here all came from a human donor who received a COVID-19 vaccine. The CDR3 runs from the conserved cysteine through the conserved F or W. D genes are given only for firm matches. Size is omitted from some rows. Given values are once, few, many or a class for expanded clones.

TRBJ1-1 TRBV24-1 . TRBD1 CATSASGQGVTEAFF TGTGCCACCAGTGCTAGCGGACAGGGTGTCACTGAAGCTTTCTTT
TRBJ1-3 TRBV9 few TRBD1 CASSPRQGTGNTIYF TGTGCCAGCAGCCCGAGACAGGGCACTGGAAACACCATATATTTT
TRBJ1-4 TRBV10-3 . TRBD1 CAISTGANEKLFF TGTGCCATCAGTACAGGGGCTAATGAAAAACTGTTTTTT
TRBJ1-4 TRBV28 . . CASRPGQNEKLFF TGTGCCAGCAGACCCGGACAGAATGAAAAACTGTTTTTT
TRBJ2-1 TRBV20-1 few . CSAVTYNEQFF TGCAGTGCCGTGACATACAATGAGCAGTTCTTC
TRBJ1-2 TRBV5-1 . . CASSPPGRVGYTF TGCGCCAGCAGCCCCCCCGGCAGGGTGGGCTACACCTTC
TRBJ2-3 TRBV18 . . CASSPQLRFTDTQYF TGTGCCAGCTCACCACAACTGAGATTCACAGATACGCAGTATTTT
TRBJ2-3 TRBV7-3 . TRBD2 CASSPRASGGFYTDTQYF TGTGCCAGCAGCCCCCGGGCTAGCGGGGGATTCTACACAGATACGCAGTATTTT
TRBJ1-1 TRBV2 . . CASSQTGITEAFF TGTGCCAGCAGCCAAACAGGGATCACTGAAGCTTTCTTT
TRBJ2-1 TRBV24-1 . TRBD2 CATSDPSSGGAKEQFF TGTGCCACCAGTGACCCCTCTAGCGGGGGGGCCAAAGAGCAGTTCTTC
TRBJ1-3 TRBV2 . . CASLRYSGNTIYF TGTGCCAGCCTTCGATACTCTGGAAACACCATATATTTT
TRBJ2-3 TRBV24-1 . . CATRRAWSADTQYF TGTGCCACCAGAAGGGCCTGGAGCGCAGATACGCAGTATTTT
TRBJ2-3 TRBV3-1/TRBV3-2 . . CASSQTTPARDTQYF TGTGCCAGCAGCCAAACCACGCCAGCACGGGATACGCAGTATTTT
TRBJ1-2 TRBV24-1 . . CATSREGGYTF TGTGCCACCAGCAGGGAAGGTGGCTACACCTTC
TRBJ1-6 TRBV19 . . CASRTRGAADDSPNSPLHF TGTGCCAGCCGAACCCGAGGGGCGGCAGATGACTCCCCGAATTCACCCCTCCACTTT
TRBJ2-2 TRBV30 . . CAWSRGTGELFF TGTGCCTGGAGTAGGGGAACCGGGGAGCTGTTTTTT
TRBJ2-2 TRBV6-2/TRBV6-3 few . CASSLGLYNTGELFF TGTGCCAGCAGTTTGGGACTCTATAACACCGGGGAGCTGTTTTTT
TRBJ1-5 TRBV21-1 . . CASSKAGSVRQPQHF TGTGCCAGCAGCAAGGCAGGGAGTGTTCGGCAGCCCCAGCATTTT
TRBJ1-3 TRBV19 . . CASQRDSNSGNTIYF TGTGCCAGCCAGAGAGACAGCAATTCTGGAAACACCATATATTTT
TRBJ1-4 TRBV2 . . CASKIFNEKLFF TGTGCCAGCAAAATCTTTAATGAAAAACTGTTTTTT
TRBJ1-2 TRBV20-1 once . CSAKEEGGYTF TGCAGTGCTAAAGAAGAGGGAGGCTACACCTTC
TRBJ2-3 TRBV5-5 . . CASSPLLSTDTQYF TGTGCCAGCAGCCCCTTACTTAGCACAGATACGCAGTATTTT
TRBJ1-6 TRBV28 . TRBD1 CASSFQGGNSPLHF TGTGCCAGCAGTTTTCAGGGGGGAAATTCACCCCTCCACTTT
TRBJ1-5 TRBV10-3 . TRBD1 CAIRSGTDGNQPQHF TGTGCCATCAGATCCGGGACAGACGGTAATCAGCCCCAGCATTTT
TRBJ1-1 TRBV10-1 . . CASGEIGFEAFF TGCGCCAGCGGGGAGATTGGATTCGAAGCTTTCTTT
TRBJ2-3 TRBV24-1 . . CATRSDSGVPDTQYF TGTGCCACCAGATCGGACAGCGGAGTCCCAGATACGCAGTATTTT
TRBJ1-1 TRBV2 . . CASSEEQGTEAFF TGTGCCAGCAGTGAGGAACAGGGCACTGAAGCTTTCTTT
TRBJ2-5 TRBV24-1 . TRBD1 CATSDNTDRKETQYF TGTGCCACCAGTGACAATACGGACAGGAAAGAGACCCAGTACTTC
TRBJ2-6 TRBV24-1 . . CATSGHSAGANVLTF TGTGCCACCAGTGGACACTCCGCCGGGGCCAACGTCCTGACTTTC
TRBJ1-1 TRBV9 . . CASSPLPRGVNTEAFF TGTGCCAGCAGCCCACTCCCAAGGGGGGTGAACACTGAAGCTTTCTTT
TRBJ1-5 TRBV7-8 . . CASSLDPFRRQPQHF TGTGCCAGCAGCTTAGACCCTTTCCGCAGGCAGCCCCAGCATTTT
TRBJ2-3 TRBV18 once . CASSPRGYPSDTQYF TGTGCCAGCTCACCACGGGGTTACCCCTCAGATACGCAGTATTTT
TRBJ1-6 TRBV5-4 . . CASSLGVPGADNSPLHF TGTGCCAGCAGCTTGGGGGTCCCGGGGGCCGACAATTCACCCCTCCACTTT
TRBJ1-1 TRBV15 . . CATSRVLGARSEAFF TGTGCCACCAGCAGAGTTCTCGGGGCGCGATCTGAAGCTTTCTTT
TRBJ1-1 TRBV5-1 . TRBD1 CASSMQGAYSEAFF TGCGCCAGCAGCATGCAGGGGGCGTACTCTGAAGCTTTCTTT
TRBJ2-4 TRBV18 . . CASSPTRGSKNIQYF TGTGCCAGCTCACCGACCCGCGGGTCCAAAAACATTCAGTACTTC
TRBJ1-2 TRBV19 . TRBD1 CASSIARGQGDGYTF TGTGCCAGTAGTATAGCAAGGGGGCAAGGTGATGGCTACACCTTC
TRBJ2-2 TRBV24-1 . . CATSDPKRGETGELFF TGTGCCACCAGTGATCCTAAGAGGGGGGAAACCGGGGAGCTGTTTTTT
TRBJ2-1 TRBV5-1 . TRBD2 CASCQLPSGGYNEQFF TGCGCCAGCTGCCAGCTTCCTAGCGGGGGCTACAATGAGCAGTTCTTC
TRBJ1-1 TRBV6-1 . . CASSDPPDRLNTEAFF TGTGCCAGCAGTGATCCCCCAGACAGATTGAACACTGAAGCTTTCTTT
TRBJ1-5 TRBV16 . . CASSQFRTASNQPQHF TGTGCCAGCAGCCAATTTAGGACCGCTAGCAATCAGCCCCAGCATTTT
TRBJ2-5 TRBV14 . . CASSQVQETQYF TGTGCCAGCAGCCAGGTCCAAGAGACCCAGTACTTC
TRBJ1-2 TRBV19 . . CASSTIGGGYYGYTF TGTGCCAGTAGTACCATCGGGGGGGGTTACTATGGCTACACCTTC
TRBJ1-1 TRBV5-6 . . CASRRQAMNTEAFF TGTGCCTCACGGCGGCAGGCGATGAACACTGAAGCTTTCTTT
TRBJ2-1 TRBV18 . TRBD2 CASSPLAGDSYNEQFF TGTGCCAGCTCACCACTAGCGGGGGACTCCTACAATGAGCAGTTCTTC
TRBJ2-1 TRBV24-1 . TRBD1 CATSDRRHRGAYNEQFF TGTGCCACCAGTGACCGACGACACAGGGGTGCCTACAATGAGCAGTTCTTC
TRBJ1-6 TRBV10-3 few . CAISQGDLESPLHF TGTGCCATCAGTCAAGGGGACCTAGAGTCACCCCTCCACTTT
TRBJ1-5 TRBV5-8 . . CASSGAQINQPQHF TGTGCCAGCAGCGGCGCTCAGATCAATCAGCCCCAGCATTTT
TRBJ2-5 TRBV11-3 . . CASSPGLEETQYF TGTGCCAGCAGCCCAGGCCTCGAGGAGACCCAGTACTTC
TRBJ1-2 TRBV5-1 . TRBD1 CASGLTGDNYGYTF TGCGCCAGCGGCCTGACAGGGGATAACTATGGCTACACCTTC
TRBJ2-5 TRBV5-1 . . CASSYLELSETQYF TGCGCCAGCAGCTATCTGGAGCTTTCGGAGACCCAGTACTTC
TRBJ1-3 TRBV5-1 . . CASSLDSERGNTIYF TGCGCCAGCAGCTTGGACAGTGAGAGGGGAAACACCATATATTTT
TRBJ1-2 TRBV5-1 . TRBD1 CASSPGQGAIEGYGYTF TGCGCCAGCAGCCCAGGACAGGGGGCGATTGAGGGATATGGCTACACCTTC
TRBJ1-5 TRBV30 . . CAWSVPIGVSNQPQHF TGTGCCTGGAGTGTACCGATAGGGGTGAGCAATCAGCCCCAGCATTTT
TRBJ2-1 TRBV30 . . CAWSENNEQFF TGTGCCTGGAGTGAAAACAATGAGCAGTTCTTC
TRBJ2-2 TRBV27 . . CASRQRTVNTGELFF TGTGCCAGCAGACAACGGACAGTCAACACCGGGGAGCTGTTTTTT
TRBJ2-2 TRBV7-2 . . CASSPPRTGELFF TGTGCCAGCAGCCCACCCCGTACCGGGGAGCTGTTTTTT
TRBJ2-5 TRBV4-1 . TRBD2 CASSQDGTSVETQYF TGCGCCAGCAGCCAAGATGGGACTAGCGTCGAGACCCAGTACTTC
TRBJ1-2 TRBV12-3/TRBV12-4 once . CASSSDSSYGYTF TGTGCCAGCAGTTCGGACTCGAGCTATGGCTACACCTTC